The source of this TCR beta chain is a study of beta chain features in type 1 diabetes. This clone appeared a few times. Its antigen is as yet unknown. Of the isolated RNA, all was reverse transcribed, and so the sequenced material was expressed TCRB transcripts. Sequencing used immunoSEQ multiplex PCR; TCRdb keeps in-frame clones, though not all of them. This table has roughly 330,000 clones, around an eighth appearing once. Findings and caveats of the study: In all four CD4+ subsets, TCRB CDR3 length was significantly, moderately reduced in type 1 diabetes.

This clonotype was sampled from a woman aged 18-30 years with type 1 diabetes. Sequenced input: naive CD4+ T cells from blood.

Here the CDR3 reads CSVAVGSTTNEKLFF. DNA for the CDR3: TGCAGCGTTGCAGTCGGGTCAACAACTAATGAAAAACTGTTTTTT. The chain links TRBV29-1 to TRBJ1-4; D is unclear. Trimming left V 4 bases short and J 0 bases short, with 12 bases between. CDR3 length: 15 amino acids. Germline V lookup: CDR1 SQVTM, CDR2 ANQGSEA.